This T cell receptor beta chain was sequenced during a study of T cell clones after liver transplantation. On the study more broadly: Immunosuppression withdrawal was tried within 2 years after liver transplantation in this trial.

Assay: immunoSEQ multiplex PCR; the TCRdb copy retains only in-frame clones and omits some. Here the sample spans roughly 100,000 clones, approximately 78% being singletons. The CDR3 runs 13 residues. Deletions cut 2 bases from V and 3 bases from J, with 5 bases between. Germline lookup yields CDR1 SGHTA and CDR2 FQGTGA. This TCR came from a human donor who received a liver transplant. The chain links TRBV7-3 to TRBJ2-1; no clear D. Sequenced material: CD4+ T cells from blood, taken before liver transplant. The CDR3 DNA reads TGTGCCAGCAGCTTATTTCTCTACAATGAGCAGTTCTTC. Translating it yields CASSLFLYNEQFF.